This TCR beta chain was documented in a study of CDR3 diversity in severe acne. TCRdb redid the calling of the PCR reads with MiXCR, one entry per CDR3 protein. This table holds about 84,000 distinct CDR3 sequences, around 53% found once. This CDR3 has 13 amino acids. V dropped 7 bases and J dropped 0 bases, with 10 bases sitting between them. CDR1 is DFQATT and CDR2 is SNEGSKA in the germline V gene (reference sequence). This TCR was sampled from a male donor in good health, without acne. The sample consisted of blood. The chain links TRBV20-1 to TRBJ1-5; D is possibly TRBD1 (5 bases). Here the CDR3 DNA reads TGCAGTGTTCGGGGGGGTAGCAATCAGCCCCAGCATTTT. As protein: CSVRGGSNQPQHF.